Listed below are T cell receptor beta chains from one sample, sequenced in a study of T-cell reconstitution after alpha-beta-depleted transplantation in children. TCRdb re-analysed the PCR reads in MiXCR, keeping a single row per CDR3 protein. The data show about 27,000 distinct CDR3 sequences, 15% to 20% seen once. This specimen consisted of PBMCs, mostly from graft donor cells, obtained 60 days after TCRalphabeta/CD19-depleted stem cell transplant. The receptors were gathered from a male patient between 2 and 10 years old who had a stem cell transplant for acute lymphoblastic leukemia, so the T cells may come from the graft donor. Both conserved end residues are part of each CDR3. A D gene is named only where the DNA matches it firmly. Some rows mark clone size as missing; the rest say once, few, many or name a class of expanded clone.

V: TRBV28; J: TRBJ2-7; size: NA; D: TRBD1; CDR3: CASSPPTGAIAYEQYF; DNA: TGTGCCAGCAGTCCCCCAACAGGGGCCATTGCCTACGAGCAGTACTTC
V: TRBV20-1; J: TRBJ2-3; size: NA; D: TRBD2; CDR3: CSFSGTRPKKSTDTQYF; DNA: TGCAGCTTCTCCGGGACTAGACCAAAAAAAAGCACAGATACGCAGTATTTT
V: TRBV4-3; J: TRBJ2-5; size: many; D: TRBD1; CDR3: CASSQADRSETQYF; DNA: TGCGCCAGCAGCCAAGCGGACAGGTCGGAGACCCAGTACTTC
V: TRBV24-1; J: TRBJ2-1; size: NA; D: TRBD1; CDR3: CATSDPRDRSKGWEQFF; DNA: TGTGCCACCAGTGATCCCCGGGACAGGTCTAAAGGGTGGGAGCAGTTCTTC
V: TRBV20-1; J: TRBJ2-4; size: NA; D: NA; CDR3: CSAPDWKLAKNIQYF; DNA: TGCAGTGCGCCGGACTGGAAACTAGCCAAAAACATTCAGTACTTC
V: TRBV18; J: TRBJ1-6; size: NA; D: NA; CDR3: CASSPWTAANSPLHF; DNA: TGTGCCAGCTCACCATGGACGGCGGCGAATTCACCCCTCCACTTT
V: TRBV5-1; J: TRBJ1-4; size: many; D: NA; CDR3: CASSLARQGPNEKLFF; DNA: TGCGCCAGCAGCTTGGCCAGGCAGGGCCCCAATGAAAAACTGTTTTTT
V: TRBV2; J: TRBJ1-6; size: NA; D: NA; CDR3: CASSEWGSAGSGSPLHF; DNA: TGTGCCAGCAGTGAATGGGGTTCGGCTGGATCGGGTTCACCCCTCCACTTT
V: TRBV4-3; J: TRBJ2-1; size: many; D: NA; CDR3: CASSQDPGALYNEQFF; DNA: TGCGCCAGCAGCCAAGATCCAGGGGCCCTGTACAATGAGCAGTTCTTC
V: TRBV7-2; J: TRBJ2-3; size: NA; D: NA; CDR3: CASSLRLATDTQYF; DNA: TGTGCCAGCAGCTTAAGGCTAGCGACGGATACGCAGTATTTT
V: TRBV7-9; J: TRBJ1-4; size: many; D: NA; CDR3: CASSLEGGEKLFF; DNA: TGTGCCAGCAGCTTAGAAGGGGGTGAAAAACTGTTTTTT
V: TRBV3-1; J: TRBJ1-1; size: NA; D: NA; CDR3: CASSQNRDYTEAFF; DNA: TGTGCCAGCAGCCAAAATCGGGATTACACTGAAGCTTTCTTT
V: TRBV7-2; J: TRBJ2-5; size: many; D: NA; CDR3: CASSLQETQYF; DNA: TGTGCCAGCAGCCTACAAGAGACCCAGTACTTC
V: TRBV13; J: TRBJ2-2; size: many; D: NA; CDR3: CASSLGGRQTGELFF; DNA: TGTGCCAGCAGCTTAGGCGGTAGACAGACCGGGGAGCTGTTTTTT
V: TRBV9; J: TRBJ2-3; size: many; D: TRBD2; CDR3: CASSVDPGGSTDTQYF; DNA: TGTGCCAGCAGCGTAGATCCGGGGGGTAGCACAGATACGCAGTATTTT
V: TRBV7-9; J: TRBJ2-3; size: NA; D: TRBD2; CDR3: CASSPGLSGDTDTQYF; DNA: TGTGCCAGCAGCCCAGGACTTAGCGGGGACACAGATACGCAGTATTTT
V: TRBV6-4; J: TRBJ1-1; size: NA; D: NA; CDR3: CASSVEADTEAFF; DNA: TGTGCCAGCAGTGTTGAGGCTGACACTGAAGCTTTCTTT
V: TRBV20-1; J: TRBJ2-4; size: NA; D: TRBD1; CDR3: CSAGGTGPLLAKNIQYF; DNA: TGCAGTGCTGGAGGGACAGGCCCCTTACTAGCCAAAAACATTCAGTACTTC
V: TRBV5-6; J: TRBJ2-1; size: NA; D: TRBD2; CDR3: CASSLGLAGVNEQFF; DNA: TGTGCCAGCAGCTTGGGACTAGCGGGAGTTAATGAGCAGTTCTTC
V: TRBV20-1; J: TRBJ2-7; size: NA; D: NA; CDR3: CSARDRETRYEQYF; DNA: TGCAGTGCTAGAGATCGGGAAACCAGGTACGAGCAGTACTTC
V: TRBV7-2; J: TRBJ1-3; size: NA; D: TRBD1; CDR3: CASSLAGGQGSGNTTYF; DNA: TGTGCCAGCAGCTTAGCTGGGGGACAGGGTTCCGGAAACACCACATATTTT
V: TRBV5-4; J: TRBJ1-2; size: NA; D: NA; CDR3: CASSLLKVGYGYTF; DNA: TGTGCCAGCAGCCTCCTGAAGGTGGGCTATGGCTACACCTTC
V: TRBV7-2; J: TRBJ1-5; size: few; D: NA; CDR3: CASSLVWRGSQPQHF; DNA: TGTGCCAGCAGCTTAGTTTGGAGGGGAAGTCAGCCCCAGCATTTT
V: TRBV9; J: TRBJ1-1; size: NA; D: NA; CDR3: CASSVRGGEGVKEAFF; DNA: TGTGCCAGCAGCGTAAGGGGCGGAGAAGGGGTGAAGGAAGCTTTCTTT
V: TRBV27; J: TRBJ2-7; size: NA; D: NA; CDR3: CASRSLVRGEQYF; DNA: TGTGCCAGCAGATCATTGGTAAGAGGCGAGCAGTACTTC